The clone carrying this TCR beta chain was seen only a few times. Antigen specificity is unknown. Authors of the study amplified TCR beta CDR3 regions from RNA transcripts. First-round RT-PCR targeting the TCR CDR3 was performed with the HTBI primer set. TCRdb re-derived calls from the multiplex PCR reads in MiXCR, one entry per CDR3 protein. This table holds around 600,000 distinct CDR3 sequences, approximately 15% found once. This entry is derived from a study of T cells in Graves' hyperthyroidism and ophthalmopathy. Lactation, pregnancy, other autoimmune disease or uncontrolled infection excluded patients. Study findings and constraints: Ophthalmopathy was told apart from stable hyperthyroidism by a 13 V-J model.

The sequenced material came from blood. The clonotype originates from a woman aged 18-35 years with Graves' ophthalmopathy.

The DNA of the CDR3 is TGCAGCGTTGTTCGGGGCTCTCCAAACTATGGCTACACCTTC. Its translation is CSVVRGSPNYGYTF. The chain couples TRBV29-1 to TRBJ1-2, with a tentative D call TRBD1 (5 bases). Trimming pared 4 bases from V and 2 bases from J, leaving 14 bases between. CDR1 and CDR2 (germline): SQVTM, ANQGSEA. The CDR3 loop spans 14 amino acids.